These 13 T cell receptor beta chains originate from one sample sequenced in a study of blood T cell repertoires in COVID-19. Here immunoSEQ multiplex PCR was the method, and the copy in TCRdb shows in-frame clones only, minus some. Seen here are under 200,000 clones, roughly nine tenths observed once, and the top ten hold about 0.95%. The specimen sequenced was peripheral blood. Receptor source: a young man with acute or convalescent COVID-19.

The chain carries TRBV5-1 and TRBJ2-2, with 8 bases that match TRBD1. The V gene's germline CDR1 is SGHRS and CDR2 YFSETQ. Unmatched junction bases numbered 5, after V lost 4 bases and J lost 3 bases. This CDR3 is built from 15 residues. CDR3 DNA: TGCGCCAGCAGCGGCACAGGGGGTCACACCGGGGAGCTGTTTTTT. Protein: CASSGTGGHTGELFF.

The rearrangement links TRBV6-4 to TRBJ2-1; perhaps TRBD2 as D (6 bases). CDR3 size: 16 residues. Trimming took 5 bases from V and 2 from J, leaving 16 bases between them. The germline gives CDR1 MRHNA, CDR2 SNTAGT. This chain's CDR3 is CASSSTPGTPYNEQFF. For the CDR3, the DNA is TGTGCCAGCAGTTCTACCCCCGGGACTCCCTACAATGAGCAGTTCTTC.

The rearrangement uses TRBV9 and TRBJ1-3, with a tentative D call TRBD1 (6 bases). Between the trimmed V and J ends, which lost 3 bases and 0 bases, there was a span of 10 bases. CDR3 length: 15 amino acids. CDR1 and CDR2 (germline): SGDLS, YYNGEE. CDR3 coding DNA: TGTGCCAGCAGCGGAACAGGGTTCTCTGGAAACACCATATATTTT. It translates to CASSGTGFSGNTIYF.

The chain carries TRBV4-1 and TRBJ1-4, with 9 bases fitting TRBD1. Germline V gene sequence: CDR1 MGHRA, CDR2 YSYEKL. J gave up 3 bases and V 5 bases, and 13 bases lay outside the gene matches. CDR3 length: 18 amino acids. The CDR3 DNA follows: TGCGCCAGCAGCTTAAGGGGTAACAGGGGGCTGTCTAATGAAAAACTGTTTTTT. Amino acids: CASSLRGNRGLSNEKLFF.

The chain recombines TRBV5-1 with TRBJ2-3; D not certain. Trimming took 6 bases from V and 1 from J, leaving 6 bases between them. Germline assignment: CDR1 SGHRS and CDR2 YFSETQ. There are 12 residues in the CDR3. CDR3 residues: CASTPGTDTQYF. DNA of the CDR3: TGCGCCAGCACCCCGGGCACAGATACGCAGTATTTT.

The J gene is TRBJ1-2, the V gene TRBV5-5, with a weak D call TRBD1 (6 bases). The germline V and J ends were trimmed by 4 bases and 4 bases, with 8 bases remaining between them. The germline V gene has CDR1 SGHKS and CDR2 YYEKEE (reference sequence). The CDR3 sequence is 12 residues long. The CDR3, as DNA: TGTGCCAGCAGCCGGGACACCTATGGCTACACCTTC. Its translation: CASSRDTYGYTF.

The rearrangement joins TRBV6-6 to TRBJ2-5; TRBD2 aligns across 12 bases. V lost 6 bases to trimming and J lost 4 bases; unmatched junction nucleotides: 6. The CDR3 covers 15 residues. Germline CDR1 and CDR2: MNHNY and SVGAGI (reference sequence). This chain's CDR3 is CASRELAGGPETQYF. In DNA form, the CDR3 reads TGTGCCAGCAGGGAGCTAGCGGGGGGGCCAGAGACCCAGTACTTC.

V and J are TRBV4-2 and TRBJ2-3; TRBD2 matches at 16 bases. The germline gives CDR1 LGHNA, CDR2 YNFKEQ. The CDR3 totals 18 residues. Unmatched junction bases numbered 7, after V lost 3 bases and J lost 4 bases. Here the CDR3 reads CASSQGLAGGPGADTQYF. The DNA of the CDR3 is TGTGCCAGCAGCCAGGGACTAGCGGGGGGGCCGGGGGCAGATACGCAGTATTTT.

This clone has only a few counts. The chain is built from TRBV7-7 and TRBJ1-5; 7 bases are shared with TRBD1. Germline CDR1 and CDR2: SSHAT and FNYEAQ (reference sequence). Trimming at V came to 5 bases and at J to 3 bases, leaving 10 bases not matched to a gene. This CDR3 spans 16 amino acids. The DNA of the CDR3 is TGTGCCAGCAGCCCCGACAGGGCCATGGTCAATCAGCCCCAGCATTTT. As protein: CASSPDRAMVNQPQHF. The complete variable domain, with remaining parts taken from reference TRBV7-7 and TRBJ1-5, reads GAGVSQSPRYKVTKRGQDVTLRCDPISSHATLYWYQQALGQGPEFLTYFNYEAQPDKSGLPSDRFSAERPEGSISTLTIQRTEQRDSAMYRCASSPDRAMVNQPQHFGDGTRLSIL.

The chain links TRBV9 to TRBJ2-1; 11 bases align to TRBD1. The CDR3 has 15 residues. The V and J ends lost 4 bases and 7 bases, in that order; junction bases with no gene match: 7. Germline lookup yields CDR1 SGDLS and CDR2 YYNGEE. The CDR3 sequence: CASSPPGQGVNEQFF. DNA of the CDR3: TGTGCCAGCAGCCCACCGGGACAGGGGGTAAATGAGCAGTTCTTC. Using reference TRBV9 and TRBJ2-1 for the parts outside the CDR3, the full variable domain is DSGVTQTPKHLITATGQRVTLRCSPRSGDLSVYWYQQSLDQGLQFLIQYYNGEERAKGNILERFSAQQFPDLHSELNLSSLELGDSALYFCASSPPGQGVNEQFFGPGTRLTVL.

J is TRBJ2-3 and V is TRBV20-1; no clear D. The V and J ends lost 6 bases and 6 bases respectively, with 10 bases between them. The CDR3 is 11 residues long. CDR1 and CDR2 from the germline V gene are DFQATT and SNEGSKA (reference sequence). The CDR3 sequence: CSARHPDTQYF. The CDR3 DNA is TGCAGTGCCAGGCACCCGGATACGCAGTATTTT.

The V gene is TRBV7-2, the J gene TRBJ2-7, with 9 bases lining up with TRBD2. Germline loops: CDR1 SGHTA, CDR2 FQGNSA. V was clipped by 1 base and J by 3 bases; unmatched bases: 4. This CDR3 has 15 amino acids. The CDR3 sequence: CASSLGGGALYEQYV. The DNA for the CDR3 is TGTGCCAGCAGCTTAGGCGGGGGGGCCCTCTACGAGCAGTACGTC.

This chain links TRBV19 with TRBJ1-4; 9 bases align to TRBD1. Per the germline V gene, CDR1 is LNHDA and CDR2 is SQIVND (reference sequence). Trimming at V came to 6 bases and at J to 10 bases, leaving 6 bases not matched to a gene. CDR3 size: 13 residues. CDR3 sequence (DNA): TGTGCCAGTAGGGGCGAGACAGGGGGAAAACTGTTTTTT. It specifies CASRGETGGKLFF.